What follows are 22 T cell receptor beta chains derived from one specimen sequenced in a study of T cell changes during pregnancy in multiple sclerosis. Profiled with immunoSEQ multiplex PCR; TCRdb holds only in-frame clones, not every one. The top ten clones hold about 0.4% of a sample with tens of thousands of clones, around nine tenths of them seen once. Sequencing was performed on CD4+ T cells from peripheral blood mononuclear cells, taken before pregnancy. Receptors originate from a female donor with multiple sclerosis, enrolled in a pregnancy study.

This rearrangement joins TRBV19 to TRBJ1-1, with D possibly being TRBD1 (5 bases). V shed 3 bases and J shed 0 bases, with 11 bases lying between them. The germline V gene encodes CDR1 LNHDA and CDR2 SQIVND (reference sequence). CDR3 length: 15 residues. CDR3 sequence (DNA): TGTGCCAGTAGTATTTCAGGGATCATGAACACTGAAGCTTTCTTT. Translated: CASSISGIMNTEAFF.

The genes are TRBV30 and TRBJ2-6; TRBD1 agrees at 8 bases. After removal of 4 bases from V and 8 bases from J, the junction contained 10 bases not matched to a gene. This CDR3 has 15 amino acids. Germline V gene lookup returns CDR1 GTSNPN and CDR2 SVGIG (reference sequence). CDR3 DNA sequence: TGTGCCTGGATTGCAGGGGGCGCGAAGACCAACGTCCTGACTTTC. Protein: CAWIAGGAKTNVLTF.

V is TRBV9 and J is TRBJ1-1, with D maybe TRBD1 (5 bases). With 1 base removed from V and 1 base from J, the gap between germline ends came to 11 bases. The CDR3 loop spans 15 amino acids. From germline, CDR1 is SGDLS and CDR2 YYNGEE. CDR3 in amino acids: CASSVWQGGNTEAFF. In nucleotides, the CDR3 is TGTGCCAGCAGCGTATGGCAGGGCGGGAACACTGAAGCTTTCTTT. Full variable domain (missing parts from reference TRBV9 and TRBJ1-1): DSGVTQTPKHLITATGQRVTLRCSPRSGDLSVYWYQQSLDQGLQFLIQYYNGEERAKGNILERFSAQQFPDLHSELNLSSLELGDSALYFCASSVWQGGNTEAFFGQGTRLTVV.

CDR3 sequence reads: CASSLLAGGVYEQYF. The CDR3 DNA reads as TGTGCCAGCAGCTTACTAGCGGGGGGGGTATACGAGCAGTACTTC. This rearrangement joins TRBV7-2 to TRBJ2-7, with 12 bases identical to TRBD2. The J segment lost 4 bases and the V segment lost 2 bases, leaving 3 bases of the junction unmatched. The length of the CDR3 is 15 residues. CDR1 SGHTA and CDR2 FQGNSA come from the germline V gene.

The chain recombines TRBV7-6 with TRBJ1-1, with D unresolved. V was pared by 4 bases and J by 4 bases, with 16 bases between. Germline CDR1 is SGHVS and CDR2 is FNYEAQ. The CDR3 has 15 amino acids. DNA for the CDR3: TGTGCCAGCAGCTCTCTAGCGGGTGCGTTCACTGAAGCTTTCTTT. This sequence encodes CASSSLAGAFTEAFF.

This clone was seen only once. V usage is TRBV7-2 and J usage is TRBJ2-1; 14 bases are a match to TRBD2. Germline V CDR1 and CDR2: SGHTA, FQGNSA. Unmatched junction bases numbered 3, after V lost 0 bases and J lost 8 bases. There are 16 residues in the CDR3. CDR3 in amino acids: CASSLAGTSGGYEQFF. The CDR3 DNA sequence: TGTGCCAGCAGCTTAGCCGGGACTAGCGGGGGATATGAGCAGTTCTTC.

The chain is built from TRBV13 and TRBJ1-2; D not certain. The CDR3 loop spans 12 amino acids. CDR1 and CDR2 (germline): PRHDT, FYEKMQ (reference sequence). Trimming pared 1 base from V and 4 bases from J, leaving 4 bases between. The CDR3 region is CASSLDSYGYTF. The CDR3 nucleotides read TGTGCCAGCAGCTTAGACAGCTATGGCTACACCTTC.

The rearrangement joins TRBV11-3 to TRBJ1-2; 7 nucleotides line up with TRBD1. This CDR3 comprises 13 residues. Germline trimming cut 0 bases from V and 14 bases from J; bases unmatched to any gene: 9. Per the germline V gene, CDR1 is SGHNT and CDR2 is YENEEA. The CDR3 DNA follows: TGTGCCAGCAGCTTAGATAATGGGGACAGACTTACCTTC. This codes for CASSLDNGDRLTF.

The V call is TRBV10-2, the J call TRBJ2-5; a possible D gene is TRBD1 (5 bases). This CDR3 region has 14 residues. Trimming left V 7 bases short and J 1 base short, with 13 bases between. CDR1 WSHSY and CDR2 SAAADI come from the germline V gene. CDR3 nucleotide sequence: TGCGCCAGCAAGCTCGGACACCTCCAAGAGACCCAGTACTTC. It encodes CASKLGHLQETQYF.

This clone was seen just once. The CDR3 loop reads CASSQVGGSSNQPQHF. The CDR3 nucleotides read TGCGCCAGCAGCCAAGTTGGGGGCTCGAGCAATCAGCCCCAGCATTTT. The V and J genes are TRBV4-1 and TRBJ1-5, with D possibly being TRBD1 (6 bases). The length of the CDR3 is 16 residues. From germline, CDR1 is MGHRA and CDR2 YSYEKL. Trimming removed 1 base at V and 1 base at J, with 11 bases between.

The chain combines TRBV7-9 with TRBJ2-1, with TRBD1 identical over 7 bases. Germline V gives CDR1 SEHNR, CDR2 FQNEAQ (reference sequence). CDR3 length: 14 residues. Germline trimming cut 5 bases from V and 6 bases from J; bases unmatched to any gene: 7. The DNA for the CDR3 is TGTGCCAGCAGCCGGACCGGGACAGCCAATGAGCAGTTCTTC. The encoded protein is CASSRTGTANEQFF.

This chain connects TRBV15 to TRBJ1-6, with 7 nucleotides matching TRBD1. Germline lookup yields CDR1 LNHNV and CDR2 YYDKDF (reference sequence). V was pared by 2 bases and J by 7 bases, with 8 bases of the junction left unmatched. The CDR3 totals 16 residues. The CDR3 region has the DNA TGTGCCACCAGCAGATCAACGGGACAGAGAAATTCACCCCTCCACTTT. Its translation: CATSRSTGQRNSPLHF.

CDR3 DNA: TGTGCCAGCAGGCCAGCGGCGGGCGGGAGCACAGATACGCAGTATTTT. Amino acid sequence: CASRPAAGGSTDTQYF. This chain joins TRBV7-9 and TRBJ2-3, with TRBD2 as a possible D gene (5 bases). V lost 6 bases and J 0 bases, leaving 16 bases between the germline ends. The length of the CDR3 is 16 residues. Germline V gene sequence: CDR1 SEHNR, CDR2 FQNEAQ (reference sequence).

V usage is TRBV28 and J usage is TRBJ1-5, with TRBD1 identical over 7 bases. The V gene end was trimmed by 8 bases and the J gene end by 3 bases; junction bases not matched to a gene: 4. The CDR3 has 13 amino acids. The germline gives CDR1 MDHEN, CDR2 SYDVKM. The CDR3 sequence is CASSDRLNQPQHF. In DNA, the CDR3 is TGTGCCAGCTCGGACAGGCTCAATCAGCCCCAGCATTTT.

J is TRBJ2-3 and V is TRBV28; weak D call: TRBD1 (6 bases). Trimming left V 6 bases short and J 6 bases short, with 16 bases between. The CDR3 runs 14 residues. From germline, CDR1 is MDHEN and CDR2 SYDVKM. CDR3 sequence: CASSPTGIPDTQYF. The CDR3 DNA reads TGTGCCAGCAGCCCGACAGGTATTCCGGATACGCAGTATTTT.

The chain uses TRBV18 and TRBJ2-7; the D is unclear. Germline assignment: CDR1 KGHSH and CDR2 LQKENI. The V end lost 4 bases, the J end lost 5 bases, and 9 bases lay between the germline ends. CDR3 size: 12 residues. CDR3 loop: CASSLNIDEQYF. The CDR3 DNA reads as TGTGCCAGCTCACTTAACATCGACGAGCAGTACTTC.

V gene TRBV2 combines with J gene TRBJ1-4; TRBD1 matches at 7 bases. The CDR3 spans 15 residues. V was pared by 10 bases and J by 7 bases, with 15 bases of the junction left unmatched. Germline CDR1 is SNHLY and CDR2 is FYNNEI. The chain's CDR3 is CATEGARGAFEKLFF. The CDR3 nucleotides read TGTGCCACGGAGGGGGCGAGGGGGGCGTTTGAAAAACTGTTTTTT.

The rearrangement joins TRBV19 to TRBJ1-2, with unresolved D. V lost 6 bases to trimming and J lost 4 bases, with 12 bases between them. Germline loops: CDR1 LNHDA, CDR2 SQIVND (reference sequence). The CDR3 runs to 13 residues. The CDR3: CASRKGALYGYTF. CDR3 DNA: TGTGCCAGTAGAAAGGGAGCCCTCTATGGCTACACCTTC.

This rearrangement joins TRBV7-2 to TRBJ1-2; 9 bases fit TRBD1. Germline loops: CDR1 SGHTA, CDR2 FQGNSA. The CDR3 consists of 14 residues. Trimming at V came to 2 bases and at J to 5 bases, leaving 3 bases not matched to a gene. This chain's CDR3 is CASSLQQGAYGYTF. The CDR3 bases are TGTGCCAGCAGCTTACAACAGGGGGCGTATGGCTACACCTTC. The full variable domain, its missing parts supplied by reference TRBV7-2 and TRBJ1-2, is GAGVSQSPSNKVTEKGKDVELRCDPISGHTALYWYRQSLGQGLEFLIYFQGNSAPDKSGLPSDRFSAERTGGSVSTLTIQRTQQEDSAVYLCASSLQQGAYGYTFGSGTRLTVV.

The chain carries TRBV5-1 and TRBJ2-5; D gene ambiguous. The CDR3 is 13 residues long. Trimming removed 4 bases from V and 1 base from J, with 8 bases in between. Germline CDR1 SGHRS, CDR2 YFSETQ. CDR3 region: CASSSSLQETQYF. In DNA, the CDR3 is TGCGCCAGCAGCAGCTCCCTCCAAGAGACCCAGTACTTC.

As for this clone: Other DNA sequences in the sample encode the same CDR3. The V and J genes are TRBV7-9 and TRBJ1-3; TRBD1 aligns across 7 bases. The CDR3 length is 15 residues. The V and J ends lost 3 bases and 4 bases, in that order; junction bases with no gene match: 6. CDR1 and CDR2 (germline): SEHNR, FQNEAQ (reference sequence). The CDR3 sequence: CASSLEGAQGNTIYF. CDR3 DNA: TGTGCCAGCAGCTTGGAGGGGGCCCAAGGAAACACCATATATTTT.

This clone was found once. This chain uses TRBV30 with TRBJ1-3; a weak D match, TRBD1 (5 bases). CDR1 and CDR2 (germline): GTSNPN, SVGIG (reference sequence). The CDR3 loop spans 14 amino acids. Trimming took off 4 bases at V and 2 bases at J, with 12 bases between the two ends. The CDR3, as DNA: TGTGCCTGGACCAAAGGGACTGCTGGAAACACCATATATTTT. Its protein is CAWTKGTAGNTIYF.